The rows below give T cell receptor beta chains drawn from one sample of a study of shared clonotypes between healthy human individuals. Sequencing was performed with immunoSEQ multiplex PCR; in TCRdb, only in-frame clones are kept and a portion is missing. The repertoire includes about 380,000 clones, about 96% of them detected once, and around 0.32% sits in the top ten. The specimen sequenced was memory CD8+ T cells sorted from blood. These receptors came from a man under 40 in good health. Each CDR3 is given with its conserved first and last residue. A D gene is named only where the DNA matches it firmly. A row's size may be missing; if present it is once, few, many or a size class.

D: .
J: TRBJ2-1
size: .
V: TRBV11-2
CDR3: CASSLMRAVYSYNEQFF
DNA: TGTGCCAGCAGCTTAATGCGGGCGGTCTACTCCTACAATGAGCAGTTCTTC

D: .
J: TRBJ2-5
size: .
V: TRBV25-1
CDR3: CASRKQGQETQYF
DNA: TGTGCCAGCAGGAAACAGGGCCAAGAGACCCAGTACTTC

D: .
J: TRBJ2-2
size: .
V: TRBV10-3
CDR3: CAISALRVDTGELFF
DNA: TGTGCCATCAGTGCCCTAAGGGTGGACACCGGGGAGCTGTTTTTT

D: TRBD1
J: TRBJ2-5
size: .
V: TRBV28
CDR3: CASSSHPGQGYDF
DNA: TGTGCCAGCAGTTCCCACCCCGGACAGGGATATGACTTC

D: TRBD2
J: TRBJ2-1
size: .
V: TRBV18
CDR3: CASSPTSIEQFF
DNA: TGTGCCAGCTCCCCGACTAGCATTGAGCAGTTCTTC

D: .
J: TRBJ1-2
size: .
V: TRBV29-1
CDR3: CSVALREHPYGYTF
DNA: TGCAGCGTTGCCCTCAGGGAACATCCTTATGGCTACACCTTC

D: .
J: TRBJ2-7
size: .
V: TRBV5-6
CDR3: CASSFGRAYEQYF
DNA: TGTGCCAGCAGCTTTGGCAGGGCCTACGAGCAGTACTTC

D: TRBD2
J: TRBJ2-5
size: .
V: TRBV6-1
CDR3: CASNPLAGGETQYF
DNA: TGTGCCAGCAATCCCCTAGCGGGAGGAGAGACCCAGTACTTC

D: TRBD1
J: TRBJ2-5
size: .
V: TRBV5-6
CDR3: CASSWTGGETQYF
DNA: TGTGCCAGCAGCTGGACAGGGGGAGAGACCCAGTACTTC

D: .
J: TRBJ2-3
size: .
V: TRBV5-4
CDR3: CASSFSTDTQYF
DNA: TGTGCCAGCAGCTTTAGCACAGATACGCAGTATTTT

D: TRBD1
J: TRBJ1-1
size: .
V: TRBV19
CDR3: CASSMTRVQGRAFF
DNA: TGTGCCAGTAGTATGACGAGGGTACAGGGGCGAGCTTTCTTT

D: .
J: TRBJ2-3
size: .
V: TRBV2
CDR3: CASSEAKTTSTDTQYF
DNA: TGTGCCAGCAGTGAAGCAAAGACCACTAGCACAGATACGCAGTATTTT

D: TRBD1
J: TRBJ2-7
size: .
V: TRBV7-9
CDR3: CASSTGQALYEQYF
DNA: TGTGCCAGCAGCACAGGACAGGCACTCTACGAGCAGTACTTC

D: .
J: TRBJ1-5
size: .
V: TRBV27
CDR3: CASRFRGNQPQHF
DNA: TGTGCCAGCAGATTCAGGGGCAATCAGCCCCAGCATTTT

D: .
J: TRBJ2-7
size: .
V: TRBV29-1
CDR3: CIDSGRTYEQYF
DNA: TGCATCGACTCGGGACGGACCTACGAGCAGTACTTC

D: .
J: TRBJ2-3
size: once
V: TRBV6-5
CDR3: CASSVQGTDTQYF
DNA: TGTGCCAGCAGTGTACAGGGAACAGATACGCAGTATTTT

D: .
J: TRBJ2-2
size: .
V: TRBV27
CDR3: CASKSQANTGELFF
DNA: TGTGCCAGCAAAAGCCAAGCGAACACCGGGGAGCTGTTTTTT

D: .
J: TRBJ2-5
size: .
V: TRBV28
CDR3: CASSFRETQYF
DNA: TGTGCCAGCAGTTTCCGGGAGACCCAGTACTTC

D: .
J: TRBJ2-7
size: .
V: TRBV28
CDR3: CASSFGLGSYEQYF
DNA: TGTGCCAGCAGTTTTGGGTTGGGCTCCTACGAGCAGTACTTC

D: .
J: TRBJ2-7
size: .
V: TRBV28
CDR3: CASRAAGGSSYEQYF
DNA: TGTGCCAGCAGAGCCGCAGGGGGGAGCTCCTACGAGCAGTACTTC

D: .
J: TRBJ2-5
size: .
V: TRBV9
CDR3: CASSVGTGVTKETQYF
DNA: TGTGCCAGCAGCGTCGGAACAGGTGTGACTAAAGAGACCCAGTACTTC

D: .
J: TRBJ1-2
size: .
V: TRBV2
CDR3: CASSESRPNYGYTF
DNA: TGTGCCAGCAGTGAAAGCCGCCCCAACTATGGCTACACCTTC

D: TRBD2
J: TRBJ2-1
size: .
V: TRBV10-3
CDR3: CAISGLAGGLYNEQFF
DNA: TGTGCCATCAGCGGACTAGCGGGAGGCCTCTACAATGAGCAGTTCTTC

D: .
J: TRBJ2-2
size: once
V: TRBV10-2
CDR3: CASSGGGELFF
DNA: TGCGCCAGCAGTGGTGGGGGGGAGCTGTTTTTT